Detailed here is one TCR beta chain. From germline, CDR1 is SGHDT and CDR2 YYEEEE. This CDR3 comprises 13 residues. The V and J ends lost 4 bases and 1 base respectively, with 8 bases between them. The data belong to a study of T-cell memory formation after mild COVID-19. 5'RACE with constant-segment primers built TCRalpha and TCRbeta cDNA libraries with UMIs. MiXCR, run by TCRdb on the 5' RACE reads, gives a single entry per CDR3 protein. The sample has hundreds of thousands of distinct CDR3 sequences, roughly 22% seen once. V and J are TRBV5-6 and TRBJ1-2, with unresolved D. The TCR was taken from an adult woman who had mild COVID-19 (a few samples of this study predate the infection). Cell type and time point are not known. The material sequenced was PBMCs or a T cell subset sorted from them (not recorded which). The CDR3: CASSRNYNYGYTF. CDR3 sequence (DNA): TGTGCCAGCAGCCGGAACTATAACTATGGCTACACCTTC.